A single sample gave rise to the 26 T cell receptor beta chains below, sequenced in a study of technical replicates of blood from several donors. The repertoire was sequenced with immunoSEQ multiplex PCR; TCRdb's copy has only in-frame clones and lacks some. The sample has about 94,000 clones; approximately 94% are singletons. The specimen sequenced was T cells isolated from PBMCs. These receptor sequences come from a human donor in good health.

A note on this clone: The identical CDR3 is also encoded by other nucleotide sequences in the sample. V is TRBV6-5 and J is TRBJ1-5, with D possibly matching TRBD1 (5 bases). In germline, CDR1 is MNHEY, CDR2 SVGAGI. The CDR3 length is 15 residues. CDR3 sequence: CATRTTPYSNQPQHF. The DNA for the CDR3 is TGTGCTACCAGGACAACTCCGTATAGCAATCAGCCCCAGCATTTT.

This clone was seen a single time. V and J are TRBV7-2 and TRBJ2-1; D is unresolved. CDR3 size: 17 residues. V was shortened by 1 base and J by 0 bases, with 13 bases between the two germline ends. The germline gives CDR1 SGHTA, CDR2 FQGNSA. CDR3 DNA sequence: TGTGCCAGCAGCTTAGGACTCCCTAATAGCTCCTACAATGAGCAGTTCTTC. It is translated as CASSLGLPNSSYNEQFF.

V usage is TRBV2 and J usage is TRBJ1-4; weak D call: TRBD1 (5 bases). The CDR3 contains 15 residues. CDR1 and CDR2 from the germline V gene are SNHLY and FYNNEI. V was pared by 2 bases and J by 6 bases, with 13 bases between. CDR3 bases: TGTGCCAGCAGTGAAAGAGGGAGGGGAGATGAAAAACTGTTTTTT. The encoded protein is CASSERGRGDEKLFF.

The chain couples TRBV2 to TRBJ2-7; D remains ambiguous. The CDR3 loop spans 12 amino acids. Germline lookup yields CDR1 SNHLY and CDR2 FYNNEI. The V and J ends lost 4 bases and 0 bases respectively, with 4 bases between them. The CDR3 DNA follows: TGTGCCAGCAGTGGGGCCTCCTACGAGCAGTACTTC. This gives the protein CASSGASYEQYF. Filled out from reference TRBV2 and TRBJ2-7, the complete variable domain reads EPEVTQTPSHQVTQMGQEVILRCVPISNHLYFYWYRQILGQKVEFLVSFYNNEISEKSEIFDDQFSVERPDGSNFTLKIRSTKLEDSAMYFCASSGASYEQYFGPGTRLTVT.

The CDR3 region is CASSFLAGARGHNEQFF. CDR3 coding DNA: TGTGCCAGCAGCTTTCTGGCGGGAGCGCGGGGCCACAATGAGCAGTTCTTC. The rearrangement uses TRBV11-3 and TRBJ2-1, with TRBD2 matching over 7 bases. The CDR3 has 17 amino acids. With V trimmed by 3 bases and J by 5 bases, 13 bases remained unmatched. The germline V gene encodes CDR1 SGHNT and CDR2 YENEEA.

The V gene is TRBV10-1, the J gene TRBJ1-5, with unresolved D. This CDR3 is built from 13 residues. Trimming removed 9 bases from V and 2 bases from J, with 11 bases in between. The V gene's germline CDR1 is WNHNN and CDR2 SYGVQD (reference sequence). CDR3 loop: CARPPVGNQPQHF. DNA of the CDR3: TGCGCCAGGCCACCTGTAGGCAATCAGCCCCAGCATTTT.

The chain recombines TRBV9 with TRBJ2-1; no clear D. The V gene lost 4 bases and the J gene lost 6 bases, with 8 bases spanning the gap. The CDR3 runs 12 residues. Per the germline V gene, CDR1 is SGDLS and CDR2 is YYNGEE. The CDR3 coding sequence is TGTGCCAGCAGCCCTCTAGGCAATGAGCAGTTCTTC. Amino acids: CASSPLGNEQFF.

This chain links TRBV4-1 with TRBJ2-1; TRBD2 agrees at 12 bases. Trimming took 5 bases from V and 0 from J; bases not matched to a gene: 5. The length of the CDR3 is 17 residues. Germline CDR1 is MGHRA and CDR2 is YSYEKL. This chain's CDR3 is CASSVRLAGVSYNEQFF. CDR3 nucleotide sequence: TGCGCCAGCAGCGTCAGACTAGCGGGAGTCTCCTACAATGAGCAGTTCTTC.

The V call is TRBV27, the J call TRBJ2-5, with D maybe TRBD2 (5 bases). V dropped 0 bases and J dropped 0 bases, with 11 bases sitting between them. CDR3 length: 16 residues. Germline loops: CDR1 MNHEY, CDR2 SMNVEV (reference sequence). The DNA of the CDR3 is TGTGCCAGCAGTTTATCGAAGAGGGCGTACCAAGAGACCCAGTACTTC. Amino acids: CASSLSKRAYQETQYF.

The chain links TRBV6-1 to TRBJ2-5, with 9 bases aligning to TRBD1. Germline CDR1 and CDR2: MNHNS and SASEGT. The J segment lost 1 base and the V segment lost 6 bases, leaving 0 bases of the junction unmatched. CDR3 length: 13 residues. For the CDR3, the DNA is TGTGCCAGCAGGGGACAGGGCCAAGAGACCCAGTACTTC. Encoded protein: CASRGQGQETQYF.

CDR3 DNA: TGTGCCAGCTCTGTCCTCCCGACTAGCGTATACAATGAGCAGTTCTTC. Translating gives CASSVLPTSVYNEQFF. The J gene is TRBJ2-1, the V gene TRBV27; TRBD2 matches 8 bases. The CDR3 totals 16 residues. J lost 4 bases, V lost 8 bases, and 13 bases had no gene match. Germline CDR1 MNHEY, CDR2 SMNVEV (reference sequence).

This rearrangement joins TRBV14 to TRBJ2-1; possibly TRBD2 for D (6 bases). Germline loops: CDR1 SGHDN, CDR2 FVKESK. The CDR3 covers 15 residues. V shed 1 base and J shed 6 bases, with 13 bases lying between them. The CDR3 nucleotides read TGTGCCAGCAGCCAAGTCGGCGGGGCGAGCAATGAGCAGTTCTTC. Protein product: CASSQVGGASNEQFF.

This clone was seen a single time. The gene calls are TRBV19 and TRBJ2-1, with 9 bases lining up with TRBD1. In germline, CDR1 is LNHDA, CDR2 SQIVND (reference sequence). The CDR3 covers 15 residues. V lost 5 bases, J lost 5 bases, and 7 bases stayed unmatched. The CDR3 protein is CASSPSGTGHNEQFF. The CDR3 DNA follows: TGTGCCAGTAGTCCGTCCGGGACAGGGCACAATGAGCAGTTCTTC.

The chain combines TRBV7-9 with TRBJ1-1, with 10 bases matching TRBD1. This CDR3 region has 15 residues. The germline V gene has CDR1 SEHNR and CDR2 FQNEAQ (reference sequence). V lost 1 base, J lost 5 bases, and 4 bases stayed unmatched. The CDR3 here is CASSLVGQGITEAFF. As DNA, the CDR3 is TGTGCCAGCAGCTTAGTGGGACAGGGGATAACTGAAGCTTTCTTT. Together with reference TRBV7-9 and TRBJ1-1, the CDR3 gives the full variable domain: DTGVSQNPRHKITKRGQNVTFRCDPISEHNRLYWYRQTLGQGPEFLTYFQNEAQLEKSRLLSDRFSAERPKGSFSTLEIQRTEQGDSAMYLCASSLVGQGITEAFFGQGTRLTVV.

In nucleotides, the CDR3 is TGTGCCAGCAGCTCTGGGACAGTCGATAGCAATCAGCCCCAGCATTTT. It is translated as CASSSGTVDSNQPQHF. The chain couples TRBV11-2 to TRBJ1-5; 7 nucleotides agree with TRBD1. CDR1 SGHAT and CDR2 FQNNGV come from the germline V gene. J gave up 0 bases and V 4 bases, and 6 bases lay outside the gene matches. CDR3 size: 16 residues.

The chain links TRBV28 to TRBJ2-5, with TRBD1 as a possible D gene (5 bases). The end of the DNA is better explained by TRBJ2-7, so the J call may be wrong. Per the germline V gene, CDR1 is MDHEN and CDR2 is SYDVKM. The CDR3 totals 14 residues. This CDR3 is CASSSRDSSYEQYF. CDR3 nucleotide sequence: TGTGCCAGCAGTTCCCGTGACAGCTCCTACGAGCAGTACTTC.

V is TRBV5-1 and J is TRBJ1-1; 7 nucleotides agree with TRBD1. The CDR3 has 16 amino acids. J lost 0 bases, V lost 4 bases, and 9 bases had no gene match. Germline V gene lookup returns CDR1 SGHRS and CDR2 YFSETQ. CDR3 sequence (DNA): TGCGCCAGCAGCCCGAGGGACAGCAAGATGAACACTGAAGCTTTCTTT. Translating gives CASSPRDSKMNTEAFF.

V gene TRBV10-3 combines with J gene TRBJ2-7, with 8 positions matching TRBD2. This CDR3 comprises 14 residues. V dropped 6 bases and J dropped 8; count of bases not matched to a gene: 12. Looked up from germline, CDR1 is ENHRY and CDR2 is SYGVKD. In DNA form, the CDR3 reads TGTGCCATCAGAGGGTTTAGCGGGAATCGGCAGCAGTACTTC. Amino acids: CAIRGFSGNRQQYF.

The chain uses TRBV18 and TRBJ1-2; TRBD1 matches 8 bases. The V gene's germline CDR1 is KGHSH and CDR2 LQKENI. This CDR3 is 14 amino acids long. V lost 0 bases, J lost 3 bases, and 0 bases stayed unmatched. The CDR3 nucleotides read TGTGCCAGCTCACCACCGGGACAGGACTATGGCTACACCTTC. Translating it yields CASSPPGQDYGYTF.

The gene calls are TRBV29-1 and TRBJ2-5, with 11 bases aligning to TRBD2. Germline CDR1 reads SQVTM; CDR2 reads ANQGSEA. The CDR3 sequence is 15 residues long. With V trimmed by 6 bases and J by 4 bases, 10 bases remained unmatched. CDR3 coding DNA: TGCAGCGTCGCAGCAGTCACTAGCGGGGGAGAGACCCAGTACTTC. This codes for CSVAAVTSGGETQYF.

The J gene is TRBJ2-3, the V gene TRBV7-9; TRBD2 aligns across 11 bases. Germline V gene lookup returns CDR1 SEHNR and CDR2 FQNEAQ (reference sequence). V gave up 1 base and J gave up 2 bases; unmatched junction bases: 8. The CDR3 has 18 residues. CDR3 nucleotides: TGTGCCAGCAGCTTAGGCGGGCTAGCGGGGGGTCCCACAGATACGCAGTATTTT. It codes for CASSLGGLAGGPTDTQYF.

V is TRBV28 and J is TRBJ1-1, with unresolved D. The CDR3 extends over 11 amino acids. The germline V gene has CDR1 MDHEN and CDR2 SYDVKM. Trimming removed 6 bases from V and 8 bases from J, with 10 bases in between. The CDR3 sequence: CASRFGLEAFF. CDR3 DNA sequence: TGTGCCAGCAGATTTGGGCTCGAAGCTTTCTTT.

V usage is TRBV19 and J usage is TRBJ2-4; 9 bases match TRBD2. J gave up 1 base and V 3 bases, and 10 bases lay outside the gene matches. Germline V gene data show CDR1 as LNHDA and CDR2 as SQIVND (reference sequence). The CDR3 runs 18 residues. The CDR3 nucleotides are TGTGCCAGTAGTATGGGCAGGACTAGCGTCCACGCCAAAAACATTCAGTACTTC. As protein: CASSMGRTSVHAKNIQYF.

This chain links TRBV7-9 with TRBJ2-7, with D possibly being TRBD2 (5 bases). V lost 4 bases and J lost 5, with 12 bases in between. Looked up from germline, CDR1 is SEHNR and CDR2 is FQNEAQ (reference sequence). This CDR3 is built from 13 residues. CDR3 region: CASSSPRGHEQYF. As DNA, the CDR3 is TGTGCCAGCAGCTCACCTCGCGGGCACGAGCAGTACTTC.

J is TRBJ2-7 and V is TRBV29-1; 7 nucleotides line up with TRBD1. The CDR3 totals 12 residues. Trimming cost V 4 bases and J 3 bases; bases outside gene matches: 3. Germline values: CDR1 SQVTM, CDR2 ANQGSEA. The CDR3 protein is CSVATGSYEQYF. In nucleotides, the CDR3 is TGCAGCGTTGCGACAGGGAGCTACGAGCAGTACTTC.

The rearrangement uses TRBV19 and TRBJ2-5; D not certain. Germline V gene data show CDR1 as LNHDA and CDR2 as SQIVND (reference sequence). V was cut by 2 bases and J by 3 bases, with 7 bases left in between. The CDR3 sequence is 13 residues long. The CDR3 DNA reads as TGTGCCAGTAGTATATTCGAGAAAGAGACCCAGTACTTC. Its translation: CASSIFEKETQYF. The entire variable domain, with the rest obtained from reference TRBV19 and TRBJ2-5, is as follows: DGGITQSPKYLFRKEGQNVTLSCEQNLNHDAMYWYRQDPGQGLRLIYYSQIVNDFQKGDIAEGYSVSREKKESFPLTVTSAQKNPTAFYLCASSIFEKETQYFGPGTRLLVL.